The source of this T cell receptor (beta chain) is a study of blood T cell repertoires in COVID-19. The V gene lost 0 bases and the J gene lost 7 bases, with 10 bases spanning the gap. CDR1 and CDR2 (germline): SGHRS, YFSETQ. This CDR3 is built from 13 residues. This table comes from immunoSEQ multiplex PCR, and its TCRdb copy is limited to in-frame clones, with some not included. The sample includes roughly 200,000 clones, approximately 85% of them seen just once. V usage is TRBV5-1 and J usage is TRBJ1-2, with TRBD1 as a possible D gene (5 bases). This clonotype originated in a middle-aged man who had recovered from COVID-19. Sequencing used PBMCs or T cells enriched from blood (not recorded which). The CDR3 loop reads CASSLAQGVGYTF. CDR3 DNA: TGCGCCAGCAGCTTGGCGCAGGGTGTTGGCTACACCTTC.